Listed here are 29 T cell receptor beta chains from one sample, sequenced in a study of blood T cell repertoires in COVID-19. The data were produced by immunoSEQ multiplex PCR, yet TCRdb's version contains in-frame clones alone and is incomplete. This table has roughly 100,000 clones, 75% to 90% appearing once. Material for sequencing was peripheral blood. The receptors shown here come from a woman aged 45-59 years with COVID-19, enrolled during active disease.

The rearrangement links TRBV15 to TRBJ2-1; TRBD2 agrees at 7 bases. This CDR3 comprises 16 residues. Unmatched junction bases numbered 10, after V lost 3 bases and J lost 5 bases. Germline values: CDR1 LNHNV, CDR2 YYDKDF (reference sequence). The CDR3 region is CATSSGGSGQDNEQFF. The DNA of the CDR3 is TGTGCCACCAGCAGCGGGGGGTCGGGCCAGGACAATGAGCAGTTCTTC.

The CDR3, as DNA: TGTGCCAGCAGCCAAGGGGCGGGACAGGGTTTGGCGAGCACTGAAGCTTTCTTT. Its translation is CASSQGAGQGLASTEAFF. The chain has TRBV4-2 and TRBJ1-1; 9 bases map to TRBD1. Germline assignment: CDR1 LGHNA and CDR2 YNFKEQ. V was clipped by 1 base and J by 4 bases; unmatched bases: 13. The CDR3 is made up of 18 amino acids.

A few counts support this clone. The chain uses TRBV7-6 and TRBJ1-4; D unclear. Looked up from germline, CDR1 is SGHVS and CDR2 is FNYEAQ. The CDR3 has 14 residues. V lost 2 bases and J 4 bases, leaving 8 bases between the germline ends. The CDR3: CASSLLQFNEKLFF. In nucleotides, the CDR3 is TGTGCCAGCAGCTTATTACAGTTTAATGAAAAACTGTTTTTT.

The chain has TRBV2 and TRBJ1-5; D might be TRBD1 (6 bases). Germline V lookup: CDR1 SNHLY, CDR2 FYNNEI. V was trimmed by 3 bases and J by 7 bases, leaving 13 bases between them. CDR3 length: 14 residues. As DNA, the CDR3 is TGTGCCAGCAGTGAGGGGCAGGGGTTACAGCCCCAGCATTTT. Translated, it gives CASSEGQGLQPQHF.

V and J are TRBV18 and TRBJ1-4; 9 bases fit TRBD1. J gave up 7 bases and V 6 bases, and 9 bases lay outside the gene matches. Germline loops: CDR1 KGHSH, CDR2 LQKENI. This CDR3 contains 15 residues. The CDR3 DNA is TGTGCCAGCTCCACGGGGGGACAGGGAATTGAAAAACTGTTTTTT. Its translation: CASSTGGQGIEKLFF.

The chain carries TRBV4-1 and TRBJ2-5, with TRBD2 identical over 7 bases. This CDR3 spans 14 amino acids. With V trimmed by 3 bases and J by 3 bases, 4 bases remained unmatched. Germline V CDR1 and CDR2: MGHRA, YSYEKL. In nucleotides, the CDR3 is TGCGCCAGCAGCCATCGGACTAGAGAAGAGACCCAGTACTTC. It specifies CASSHRTREETQYF.

V usage is TRBV28 and J usage is TRBJ2-5; the match to TRBD1 covers 8 bases. Losses at the gene ends were 9 bases for V and 0 bases for J; bases not matched to a gene: 9. Germline V gene lookup returns CDR1 MDHEN and CDR2 SYDVKM. This CDR3 has 15 residues. The CDR3 nucleotides read TGTGCCAGTCGCGGGCAGGGGGCTAACCAAGAGACCCAGTACTTC. It is translated as CASRGQGANQETQYF.

The gene calls are TRBV5-6 and TRBJ2-5; TRBD1 matches 10 bases. V lost 4 bases and J lost 5; bases outside the gene matches: 11. CDR3 length: 16 residues. Germline V lookup: CDR1 SGHDT, CDR2 YYEEEE. The CDR3 region is CASSNGQGGIGETQYF. For the CDR3, the DNA is TGTGCCAGCAGCAATGGACAGGGGGGGATTGGCGAGACCCAGTACTTC.

V is TRBV28 and J is TRBJ2-5; possibly TRBD2 for D (6 bases). This CDR3 has 14 residues. Between the trimmed V and J ends, which lost 8 bases and 4 bases, there was a span of 17 bases. Germline CDR1 MDHEN, CDR2 SYDVKM. The CDR3 nucleotides are TGTGCCAGCGTCGCGCAGGGAGGAAGAGAGACCCAGTACTTC. The encoded protein is CASVAQGGRETQYF. The full variable domain, with the rest looked up from reference TRBV28 and TRBJ2-5, is DVKVTQSSRYLVKRTGEKVFLECVQDMDHENMFWYRQDPGLGLRLIYFSYDVKMKEKGDIPEGYSVSREKKERFSLILESASTNQTSMYLCASVAQGGRETQYFGPGTRLLVL.

CDR3 amino acids: CASSQGRAGHYEQYF. The CDR3 DNA follows: TGTGCCAGCAGCCAAGGGCGCGCAGGGCACTACGAGCAGTACTTC. V gene TRBV3-1 (or the pseudogene TRBV3-2) combines with J gene TRBJ2-7; weak D call: TRBD1 (5 bases). This CDR3 is 15 amino acids long. Trimming cost V 1 base and J 3 bases, with 13 bases left between them. CDR1 is LGHDT, CDR2 YNNKEL, per germline (reference sequence).

The chain employs TRBV3-1 (or the pseudogene TRBV3-2) and TRBJ2-2, with 7 positions matching TRBD2. With V trimmed by 0 bases and J by 6 bases, 10 bases remained unmatched. Per germline, CDR1 LGHDT and CDR2 YNNKEL (reference sequence). CDR3 length equals 17 residues. For the CDR3, the DNA is TGTGCCAGCAGCCAAGAAAAGTGGGTAGCGGGCTCCGGGGAGCTGTTTTTT. Protein sequence: CASSQEKWVAGSGELFF.

In DNA, the CDR3 is TGCGCCAGCAGCTTGGGGTACATAGCTAGCGGGTCCTACAATGAGCAGTTCTTC. This encodes CASSLGYIASGSYNEQFF. The rearrangement uses TRBV5-1 and TRBJ2-1; 8 bases fit TRBD2. The CDR3 has 18 residues. Germline assignment: CDR1 SGHRS and CDR2 YFSETQ. V trimming: 0 bases; J trimming: 1 base; junction bases outside the gene matches: 9.

This clone was seen only a few times. The chain's CDR3 is CAWGQGVYEQYF. The CDR3 nucleotides are TGTGCCTGGGGACAGGGGGTCTACGAGCAGTACTTC. The V call is TRBV30, the J call TRBJ2-7; TRBD1 aligns across 10 bases. J gave up 3 bases and V 5 bases, and 1 base lay outside the gene matches. There are 12 residues in the CDR3. The V gene's germline CDR1 is GTSNPN and CDR2 SVGIG (reference sequence).

The chain links TRBV7-6 to TRBJ2-5; 12 positions match TRBD2. CDR1 and CDR2 from the germline V gene are SGHVS and FNYEAQ. This CDR3 spans 18 amino acids. Losses at the gene ends were 1 base for V and 3 bases for J; bases not matched to a gene: 9. CDR3 protein: CASSLDPLAGGQEETQYF. Here the CDR3 DNA reads TGTGCCAGCAGCTTAGATCCCCTAGCGGGGGGGCAAGAAGAGACCCAGTACTTC.

The chain uses TRBV12-3 or TRBV12-4 and TRBJ2-1, with D possibly TRBD2 on 6 matching bases. Deletions cut 1 base from V and 10 bases from J, with 11 bases between. CDR3 size: 13 residues. In DNA form, the CDR3 reads TGTGCCAGCAGTTTAGAGGTGGGAGGCGAGCAGTTCTTC. Encoded protein: CASSLEVGGEQFF.

V usage is TRBV7-6 and J usage is TRBJ2-1; 8 positions match TRBD1. V shed 4 bases, J shed 6 bases, and the junction held 2 bases outside the gene matches. Germline lookup yields CDR1 SGHVS and CDR2 FNYEAQ. The CDR3 contains 13 residues. In DNA form, the CDR3 reads TGTGCCAGCAGCTCCGGACAGGGCAATGAGCAGTTCTTC. This sequence encodes CASSSGQGNEQFF.

The chain combines TRBV7-3 with TRBJ2-3, with 8 bases that match TRBD1. Germline trimming cut 4 bases from V and 2 bases from J; bases unmatched to any gene: 5. Germline V lookup: CDR1 SGHTA, CDR2 FQGTGA. The CDR3 is made up of 15 amino acids. The CDR3, as DNA: TGTGCCAGCAGCTCCGGGACAGGCCCCACAGATACGCAGTATTTT. Amino acid sequence: CASSSGTGPTDTQYF.

The chain recombines TRBV5-6 with TRBJ1-6, with a possible D match to TRBD1 (6 bases). Per the germline V gene, CDR1 is SGHDT and CDR2 is YYEEEE. There are 18 residues in the CDR3. Between the trimmed V and J ends, which lost 4 bases and 0 bases, there was a span of 17 bases. The CDR3 coding sequence is TGTGCCAGCAGCCCGCGACAGGCTCAGAGCTCCTATAATTCACCCCTCCACTTT. Translating gives CASSPRQAQSSYNSPLHF.

This chain uses TRBV7-9 with TRBJ2-1; 7 bases fit TRBD2. Germline assignment: CDR1 SEHNR and CDR2 FQNEAQ (reference sequence). The CDR3 has 15 amino acids. Trimming at V came to 7 bases and at J to 6 bases, leaving 12 bases not matched to a gene. CDR3 region: CASTTGGYPFNEQFF. CDR3 in DNA: TGTGCCAGCACGACGGGAGGCTATCCTTTCAATGAGCAGTTCTTC.

This chain joins TRBV30 and TRBJ1-5; D is uncertain. Trimming stripped 2 bases from V and 2 bases from J, with 7 bases between. The CDR3 runs 13 residues. CDR1 is GTSNPN, CDR2 SVGIG, per germline (reference sequence). The CDR3: CAWSLRGNQPQHF. Here the CDR3 DNA reads TGTGCCTGGAGTCTCCGGGGCAATCAGCCCCAGCATTTT.

The chain joins TRBV9 to TRBJ2-7; no reliable D call. V dropped 3 bases and J dropped 1 base, with 17 bases sitting between them. Germline values: CDR1 SGDLS, CDR2 YYNGEE. The CDR3 spans 16 residues. The CDR3 sequence: CASSAIPEAVSYEQYF. CDR3 in DNA: TGTGCCAGCAGCGCCATTCCCGAGGCTGTATCCTACGAGCAGTACTTC.

The chain is built from TRBV30 and TRBJ2-7; TRBD1 aligns across 7 bases. Germline trimming cut 2 bases from V and 4 bases from J; bases unmatched to any gene: 11. Germline V gene data show CDR1 as GTSNPN and CDR2 as SVGIG (reference sequence). CDR3 length: 15 amino acids. The CDR3 DNA is TGTGCCTGGAGTTCTACAGGGGCCCTATCTTACGAGCAGTACTTC. It codes for CAWSSTGALSYEQYF.

The genes are TRBV7-2 and TRBJ1-5, with TRBD1 matching over 7 bases. The CDR3 extends over 15 amino acids. CDR1 and CDR2 from the germline V gene are SGHTA and FQGNSA. V shed 5 bases and J 3 bases; nucleotides not matched to a gene: 7. The CDR3 loop is CASSPETGFNQPQHF. For the CDR3, the DNA is TGTGCCAGCAGCCCCGAGACAGGGTTCAATCAGCCCCAGCATTTT.

The chain employs TRBV27 and TRBJ2-7; TRBD1 aligns across 8 bases. CDR1 is MNHEY and CDR2 is SMNVEV in the germline V gene (reference sequence). V gave up 6 bases and J gave up 3 bases; unmatched junction bases: 10. The length of the CDR3 is 15 residues. In DNA, the CDR3 is TGTGCCAGCAGCCGCCTCCGAGGACAGGGCTACGAGCAGTACTTC. It is translated as CASSRLRGQGYEQYF.

As concerns this clone: The junction and the germline gene differ at one end; a read error may be behind it. This chain links TRBV6-5 with TRBJ1-2; D gene ambiguous. The V gene's germline CDR1 is MNHEY and CDR2 SVGAGI. This CDR3 is built from 15 residues. CDR3 in amino acids: CASSYSVQTNYGHTF. The CDR3 DNA sequence: TGTGCCAGCAGTTACTCGGTACAGACTAACTATGGCCACACCTTC.

The genes are TRBV11-3 and TRBJ1-2; 7 bases are a match to TRBD1. Germline values: CDR1 SGHNT, CDR2 YENEEA. There are 16 residues in the CDR3. The junction had 9 bases not matched to a gene; V was cut back by 5 bases and J by 0 bases. The CDR3 protein is CASSPYGQEANYGYTF. CDR3 sequence (DNA): TGTGCCAGCAGCCCCTACGGACAGGAGGCTAACTATGGCTACACCTTC.

This clone was seen only once. The genes are TRBV5-1 and TRBJ2-7; TRBD1 matches 10 bases. Trimming took 2 bases from V and 3 from J; bases not matched to a gene: 2. CDR3 length: 14 amino acids. In germline, CDR1 is SGHRS, CDR2 YFSETQ. In nucleotides, the CDR3 is TGCGCCAGCAGCTTCGGACAGGGGGGCTACGAGCAGTACTTC. Translating it yields CASSFGQGGYEQYF.

CDR3: CASSAGLAGRTDTQYF. The CDR3 DNA is TGCGCCAGCAGCGCCGGACTAGCGGGGCGCACAGATACGCAGTATTTT. This chain uses TRBV5-1 with TRBJ2-3; 12 bases line up with TRBD2. J gave up 1 base and V 4 bases, and 4 bases lay outside the gene matches. Germline-derived CDR1 and CDR2 are SGHRS and YFSETQ. The CDR3 runs to 16 residues.

This clone was recorded only once. The V and J genes are TRBV7-2 and TRBJ2-7; D remains ambiguous. The V gene lost 5 bases and the J gene lost 2 bases, with 10 bases spanning the gap. This CDR3 is built from 13 residues. CDR1 and CDR2 (germline): SGHTA, FQGNSA. CDR3 amino acids: CASSTRETYEQYF. The CDR3 DNA follows: TGTGCCAGCAGCACGCGCGAGACCTACGAGCAGTACTTC.